This T cell receptor beta chain was identified during a study of blood T cell repertoires in COVID-19. The germline V gene has CDR1 MNHNS and CDR2 SASEGT. The CDR3 is 15 residues long. V shed 3 bases and J shed 4 bases, with 13 bases lying between them. Participants' own reports of clinical history determined their cohort assignment. Profiled with immunoSEQ multiplex PCR; TCRdb holds only in-frame clones, not every one. The sample records 250,000 to 350,000 clones, about 87% being singletons. This receptor was obtained from a woman aged 25-40 years who had recovered from COVID-19. Sequencing was done on a sample of PBMCs or T cells enriched from blood (not recorded which). This rearrangement joins TRBV6-1 to TRBJ2-1, with TRBD1 as a possible D gene (6 bases). CDR3 sequence reads: CASSEFGGNYNEQFF. In DNA form, the CDR3 reads TGTGCCAGCAGTGAGTTTGGGGGCAATTACAATGAGCAGTTCTTC.